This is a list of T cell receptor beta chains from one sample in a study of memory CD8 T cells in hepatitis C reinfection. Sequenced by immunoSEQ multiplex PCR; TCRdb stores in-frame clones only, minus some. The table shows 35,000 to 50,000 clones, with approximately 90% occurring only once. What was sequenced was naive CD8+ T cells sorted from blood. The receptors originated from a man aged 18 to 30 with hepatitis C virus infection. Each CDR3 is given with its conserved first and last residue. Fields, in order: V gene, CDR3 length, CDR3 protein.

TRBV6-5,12,CARRGHGYEQYF
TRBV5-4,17,CASSFALGGLGADTQYF
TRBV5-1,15,CASSLGDSGANVLTF
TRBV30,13,CAWSRNRDWGYTF
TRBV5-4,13,CASSRGEENEQFF
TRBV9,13,CASSASGVNEQFF
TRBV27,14,CASSSRLEPEKLFF
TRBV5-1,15,CASSLSGTTGNTIYF
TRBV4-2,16,CASSQVGTGSSYEQYF
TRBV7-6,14,CASSLGGRLETQYF
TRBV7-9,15,CASSNPSGQGYEQYF
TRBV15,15,CATSRNLEYNSPLHF
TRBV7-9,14,CASSLEGGLNEQFF
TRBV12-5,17,CASGERGQGAENTEAFF
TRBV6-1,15,CASSGLQGGRETQYF
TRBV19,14,CASSHQVAYNEQFF